The entry below describes one T cell receptor (beta chain). The target antigen is unknown. The germline V gene has CDR1 MNHNY and CDR2 SVGAGI (reference sequence). V dropped 6 bases and J dropped 8 bases, with 11 bases sitting between them. The CDR3 consists of 12 residues. Generated by immunoSEQ multiplex PCR, the TCRdb table keeps only in-frame clones and is missing some. This sample has millions of clones, with about 95% found just once. This entry belongs to a study of shared clonotypes between healthy human individuals. Whole-study context: Each donor contributed plates that comprised three CD4 naive, three CD4 memory, two CD8 naive and one CD8 memory. General study points: Clonotype sharing among donors was expected to depend on sequencing depth.

Naive-designated CD8 cells lacked CD45RO, were positively enriched for CCR7, and omitted terminally differentiated effector memory CD45RA+ cells. The receptor was derived from a man between 18 and 29 years old in good health. Sequenced: naive CD8+ T cells sorted from blood. The chain combines TRBV6-6 with TRBJ2-1; no clear D. The CDR3 protein is CASSPSRDEQFF. CDR3 in DNA: TGTGCCAGCAGCCCTAGTCGGGATGAGCAGTTCTTC.